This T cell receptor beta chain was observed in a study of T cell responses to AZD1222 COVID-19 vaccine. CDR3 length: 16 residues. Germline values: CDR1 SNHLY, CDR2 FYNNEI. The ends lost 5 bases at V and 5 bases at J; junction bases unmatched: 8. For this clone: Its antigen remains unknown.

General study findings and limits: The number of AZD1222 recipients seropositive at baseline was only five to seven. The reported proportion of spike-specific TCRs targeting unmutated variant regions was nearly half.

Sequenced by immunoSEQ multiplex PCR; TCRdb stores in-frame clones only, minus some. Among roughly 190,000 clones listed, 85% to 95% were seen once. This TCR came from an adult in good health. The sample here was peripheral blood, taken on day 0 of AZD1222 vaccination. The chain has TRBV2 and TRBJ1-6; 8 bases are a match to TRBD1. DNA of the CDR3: TGTGCCAGCAGTCGGACAGGGCTAGGTAATAATTCACCCCTCCACTTT. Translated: CASSRTGLGNNSPLHF.